The subject of this entry is one T cell receptor beta chain. Antigen unknown. Data came from immunoSEQ multiplex PCR; TCRdb stores just in-frame clones and leaves some out. Of 450,000 to 500,000 clones in the sample, roughly 80% were seen once. Germline values: CDR1 LNHDA, CDR2 SQIVND (reference sequence). This CDR3 has 18 residues. V lost 5 bases and J lost 4; bases outside the gene matches: 17. Donors included only healthy HIV-negative adults lacking recent acute infections or vaccinations. The sample is drawn from a study of shared clonotypes between healthy human individuals. Findings and limits, study-wide: The researchers took only blood, and tissue repertoires probably look different.

V usage is TRBV19 and J usage is TRBJ2-5; 9 bases map to TRBD1. The sequence derives from a woman aged 35 to 49 in good health. Some clones in this sample may be carry-over from other donors' samples. Sequenced material: PBMCs. The CDR3 sequence is CASSAPGQGIRSGETQYF. CDR3 sequence (DNA): TGTGCCAGTAGTGCTCCGGGACAGGGCATCCGAAGTGGAGAGACCCAGTACTTC.